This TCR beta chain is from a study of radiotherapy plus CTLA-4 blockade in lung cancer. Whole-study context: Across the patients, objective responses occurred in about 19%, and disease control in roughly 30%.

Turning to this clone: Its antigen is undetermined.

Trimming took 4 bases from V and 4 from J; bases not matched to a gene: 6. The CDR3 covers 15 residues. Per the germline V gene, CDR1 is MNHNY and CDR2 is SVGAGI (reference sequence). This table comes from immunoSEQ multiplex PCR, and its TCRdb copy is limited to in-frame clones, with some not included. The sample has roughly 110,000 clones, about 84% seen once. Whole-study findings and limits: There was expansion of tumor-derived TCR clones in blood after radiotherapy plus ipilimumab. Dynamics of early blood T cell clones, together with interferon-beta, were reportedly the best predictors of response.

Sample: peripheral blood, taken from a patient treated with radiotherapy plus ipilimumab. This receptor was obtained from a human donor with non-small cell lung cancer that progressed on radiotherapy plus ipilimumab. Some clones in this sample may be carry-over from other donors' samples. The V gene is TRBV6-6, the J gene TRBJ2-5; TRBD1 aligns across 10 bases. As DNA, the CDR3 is TGTGCCAGCAGTTCTCCGGGACAGGGGAGAGAGACCCAGTACTTC. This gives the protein CASSSPGQGRETQYF.